The sequence of this T cell receptor beta chain was determined in a study of shared clonotypes between healthy human individuals. Study findings and constraints: Rarefaction indicated that sorted-subset sequencing remained incomplete although depth was large.

V lost 4 bases, J lost 2 bases, and 9 bases lay in between. This CDR3 comprises 13 residues. Germline V gives CDR1 SGHRS, CDR2 YFSETQ. Genomic DNA per cell subset filled all wells of several immunoSEQ plates. Clones were sequenced by immunoSEQ multiplex PCR, and TCRdb holds only the in-frame ones, with some missing. The sample includes about 180,000 clones, roughly 91% of them seen just once. This clone was observed a single time. Its target is not known. The source is a woman aged 30 to 39 in good health. The chain links TRBV5-1 to TRBJ1-1; D remains ambiguous. Sequenced sample: naive CD4+ T cells sorted from blood. The subset is: CD45RA+ positively selected. CDR3 bases: TGCGCCAGCAGCCGTAACAGCAACACTGAAGCTTTCTTT. It encodes CASSRNSNTEAFF.